The 26 T cell receptor beta chains below all came from one sample that was sequenced in a study of blood T cell repertoires in COVID-19. Produced via immunoSEQ multiplex PCR; TCRdb's table is partial and in-frame only. The table has some 20,000 clones, 88% seen once. Sequencing was carried out using peripheral blood. Receptors originate from a human donor in a cohort sampled during active COVID-19.

A remark on this clone: Other DNA sequences in this specimen translate into the identical CDR3. The chain couples TRBV7-9 to TRBJ2-5, with 7 positions matching TRBD1. J lost 2 bases, V lost 3 bases, and 3 bases had no gene match. The CDR3 is 14 residues long. Germline V gene sequence: CDR1 SEHNR, CDR2 FQNEAQ (reference sequence). CDR3 bases: TGTGCCAGCAGCTTCGGGACAGTACAAGAGACCCAGTACTTC. Its protein is CASSFGTVQETQYF.

This chain joins TRBV3-1 (or the pseudogene TRBV3-2) and TRBJ2-5; unclear D gene. V was clipped by 2 bases and J by 3 bases, with 4 bases between them. The CDR3 runs to 12 residues. In germline, CDR1 is LGHDT, CDR2 YNNKEL (reference sequence). The CDR3 is CASSQIKETQYF. CDR3 nucleotides: TGTGCCAGCAGCCAAATCAAAGAGACCCAGTACTTC.

This rearrangement joins TRBV6-5 to TRBJ2-4; weak D call: TRBD1 (6 bases). The CDR3 has 14 amino acids. In germline, CDR1 is MNHEY, CDR2 SVGAGI. V was pared by 6 bases and J by 1 base, with 10 bases between. This chain's CDR3 is CASSPTGAKNIQYF. The CDR3 DNA sequence: TGTGCCAGCAGCCCAACAGGGGCCAAAAACATTCAGTACTTC.

The table lists this clone with a few counts. The chain is built from TRBV2 and TRBJ1-5; D perhaps matches TRBD1 (6 bases). CDR1 is SNHLY, CDR2 FYNNEI, per germline. The CDR3 covers 15 residues. V dropped 4 bases and J dropped 3 bases, with 13 bases sitting between them. For the CDR3, the DNA is TGTGCCAGCAGTGCCCTTGGACAGATCAATCAGCCCCAGCATTTT. It translates to CASSALGQINQPQHF.

The genes are TRBV5-6 and TRBJ2-7; D is perhaps TRBD2 (5 bases). Germline V gene data show CDR1 as SGHDT and CDR2 as YYEEEE. The CDR3 is made up of 16 amino acids. V lost 2 bases and J lost 0, with 15 bases in between. The CDR3 DNA follows: TGTGCCAGCAGCTTACCATTGGTTGGGAGCTCCTACGAGCAGTACTTC. Translation gives CASSLPLVGSSYEQYF.

The chain employs TRBV5-4 and TRBJ2-1; TRBD2 matches at 11 bases. This CDR3 has 14 amino acids. The V and J ends lost 4 bases and 9 bases, in that order; junction bases with no gene match: 6. Germline CDR1 is SGHNT and CDR2 is YYREEE (reference sequence). CDR3 coding DNA: TGTGCCAGCAGCCCTAGCGGGGGGATGTTTGAGCAGTTCTTC. This gives the protein CASSPSGGMFEQFF. The full variable domain, completed using reference TRBV5-4 and TRBJ2-1, is ETGVTQSPTHLIKTRGQQVTLRCSSQSGHNTVSWYQQALGQGPQFIFQYYREEENGRGNFPPRFSGLQFPNYSSELNVNALELDDSALYLCASSPSGGMFEQFFGPGTRLTVL.

This chain joins TRBV7-6 and TRBJ2-3; the match to TRBD2 covers 13 bases. The CDR3 spans 18 residues. CDR1 is SGHVS, CDR2 FNYEAQ, per germline. Unmatched junction bases numbered 8, after V lost 5 bases and J lost 0 bases. CDR3 DNA sequence: TGTGCCAGCAGCCCCGAGACTAGCGGGGGGCTAAGCACAGATACGCAGTATTTT. Residues: CASSPETSGGLSTDTQYF.

The chain combines TRBV29-1 with TRBJ1-1; TRBD1 might be the D (6 bases). In germline, CDR1 is SQVTM, CDR2 ANQGSEA. V shed 6 bases and J shed 1 base, with 9 bases lying between them. This CDR3 contains 12 residues. CDR3 residues: CSVTTGNTEAFF. CDR3 DNA sequence: TGCAGCGTGACGACAGGGAACACTGAAGCTTTCTTT.

This clone was recorded a few times. The J gene is TRBJ2-3, the V gene TRBV6-4, with 8 bases aligning to TRBD2. This CDR3 spans 14 amino acids. Germline V gives CDR1 MRHNA, CDR2 SNTAGT. Trimming removed 5 bases from V and 5 bases from J; junction bases left unmatched: 6. CDR3 DNA: TGTGCCAGCAGTTCGGGGGGGGCTGGAGATACGCAGTATTTT. Residues: CASSSGGAGDTQYF.

V and J are TRBV5-1 and TRBJ2-4; 7 positions match TRBD2. V lost 5 bases, J lost 3 bases, and 20 bases stayed unmatched. Per the germline V gene, CDR1 is SGHRS and CDR2 is YFSETQ. The CDR3 has 19 amino acids. CDR3 loop: CASRIPLRESGANKNIQYF. The CDR3 DNA reads TGCGCCAGCAGAATACCACTTAGGGAAAGCGGGGCCAACAAAAACATTCAGTACTTC.

In nucleotides, the CDR3 is TGTGCCACCGGACCCGGAGGGGGCGAAAAACTGTTTTTT. This encodes CATGPGGGEKLFF. The chain combines TRBV15 with TRBJ1-4; 7 bases map to TRBD1. The CDR3 extends over 13 amino acids. V shed 8 bases and J 8 bases; nucleotides not matched to a gene: 8. The V gene's germline CDR1 is LNHNV and CDR2 YYDKDF (reference sequence).

The CDR3 here is CASSWGEVGSYNEQFF. As DNA, the CDR3 is TGTGCCAGCAGTTGGGGGGAGGTTGGCTCCTACAATGAGCAGTTCTTC. The V gene is TRBV27, the J gene TRBJ2-1; D is possibly TRBD2 (6 bases). CDR1 and CDR2 (germline): MNHEY, SMNVEV (reference sequence). The ends were cut back, 4 bases at V and 0 bases at J, with 13 bases in the middle. The CDR3 consists of 16 residues.

V and J are TRBV29-1 and TRBJ1-2, with D hard to call. The CDR3 has 19 residues. Germline V gives CDR1 SQVTM, CDR2 ANQGSEA. V dropped 0 bases and J dropped 0 bases, with 23 bases sitting between them. In nucleotides, the CDR3 is TGCAGCGTTGAAGAAGGGTTGTGGGGTGAGGGAACCGCTAACTATGGCTACACCTTC. Its protein product is CSVEEGLWGEGTANYGYTF. The whole variable domain, filled in from reference TRBV29-1 and TRBJ1-2, reads SAVISQKPSRDICQRGTSLTIQCQVDSQVTMMFWYRQQPGQSLTLIATANQGSEATYESGFVIDKFPISRPNLTFSTLTVSNMSPEDSSIYLCSVEEGLWGEGTANYGYTFGSGTRLTVV.

A single count supports this clone. The J gene is TRBJ1-4, the V gene TRBV5-1; 9 positions agree with TRBD1. Germline assignment: CDR1 SGHRS and CDR2 YFSETQ. CDR3 size: 14 residues. V dropped 0 bases and J dropped 7; count of bases not matched to a gene: 1. The CDR3 reads CASSLDRGPEKLFF. The CDR3 bases are TGCGCCAGCAGCTTGGACAGGGGGCCTGAAAAACTGTTTTTT.

The genes are TRBV7-2 and TRBJ2-1; TRBD1 matches 9 bases. V lost 5 bases, J lost 2 bases, and 4 bases stayed unmatched. This CDR3 spans 15 amino acids. CDR1 and CDR2 from the germline V gene are SGHTA and FQGNSA. CDR3 sequence reads: CASSPGQGTYNEQFF. The CDR3 region has the DNA TGTGCCAGCAGCCCGGGACAGGGCACCTACAATGAGCAGTTCTTC.

The chain combines TRBV6-5 with TRBJ1-3; no clear D gene. V was trimmed by 6 bases and J by 3 bases, leaving 6 bases between them. The CDR3 contains 12 residues. CDR1 and CDR2 (germline): MNHEY, SVGAGI. The CDR3 spells CASSSVGNTIYF. The CDR3 nucleotides are TGTGCCAGCAGCTCGGTTGGAAACACCATATATTTT.

The gene calls are TRBV4-1 and TRBJ2-1; 11 positions match TRBD2. Germline trimming cut 6 bases from V and 3 bases from J; bases unmatched to any gene: 4. Germline values: CDR1 MGHRA, CDR2 YSYEKL. The CDR3 spans 15 residues. CDR3 sequence reads: CASRPTSGSYNEQFF. The CDR3 coding sequence is TGCGCCAGCAGACCCACTAGCGGGAGCTACAATGAGCAGTTCTTC.

This clone was counted once. The chain is built from TRBV10-3 and TRBJ1-4, with D unclear. The CDR3 sequence is 15 residues long. Germline CDR1 and CDR2: ENHRY and SYGVKD. V lost 0 bases to trimming and J lost 3 bases, with 8 bases between them. In nucleotides, the CDR3 is TGTGCCATCAGTGAGTCGCGGTCCCCTAATGAAAAACTGTTTTTT. Translation gives CAISESRSPNEKLFF.

The rearrangement links TRBV19 to TRBJ1-5, with D perhaps matching TRBD1 (6 bases). Trimming stripped 7 bases from V and 6 bases from J, with 13 bases between. Per germline, CDR1 LNHDA and CDR2 SQIVND (reference sequence). This CDR3 has 13 residues. CDR3 in DNA: TGTGCCAGTAAAGGGGGGAGGGGTCAGCCCCAGCATTTT. Its translation: CASKGGRGQPQHF. The full variable domain, with the rest looked up from reference TRBV19 and TRBJ1-5, is DGGITQSPKYLFRKEGQNVTLSCEQNLNHDAMYWYRQDPGQGLRLIYYSQIVNDFQKGDIAEGYSVSREKKESFPLTVTSAQKNPTAFYLCASKGGRGQPQHFGDGTRLSIL.

CDR3: CASSPGGGNSPLHF. The CDR3 DNA reads TGTGCCAGCAGCCCGGGGGGGGGAAATTCACCCCTCCACTTT. The V gene is TRBV7-9, the J gene TRBJ1-6; tentative D call: TRBD1 (5 bases). The V and J ends lost 5 bases and 7 bases respectively, with 12 bases between them. The CDR3 covers 14 residues. From germline, CDR1 is SEHNR and CDR2 FQNEAQ (reference sequence).

J is TRBJ1-1 and V is TRBV5-5, with D possibly being TRBD1 (6 bases). The CDR3 length is 14 residues. Trimming cost V 2 bases and J 0 bases, with 8 bases left between them. The germline CDR1 and CDR2 sequences are SGHKS and YYEKEE (reference sequence). Here the CDR3 DNA reads TGTGCCAGCAGCTTTCAGGGGATGAACACTGAAGCTTTCTTT. Encoded protein: CASSFQGMNTEAFF.

V is TRBV19 and J is TRBJ1-5, with 11 bases lining up with TRBD1. V shed 9 bases and J 2 bases; nucleotides not matched to a gene: 9. Per germline, CDR1 LNHDA and CDR2 SQIVND (reference sequence). The CDR3 length is 16 residues. In DNA form, the CDR3 reads TGTGCCAGCGGCCGGACAGGGGGCTCAGGCAATCAGCCCCAGCATTTT. As protein: CASGRTGGSGNQPQHF.

This sequence joins TRBV19 and TRBJ2-5; the D gene is possibly TRBD2 (6 bases). The CDR3 has 15 amino acids. Per the germline V gene, CDR1 is LNHDA and CDR2 is SQIVND (reference sequence). With 6 bases removed from V and 4 bases from J, the gap between germline ends came to 18 bases. This CDR3 reads CASSLQAGRSETQYF. CDR3 bases: TGTGCCAGTAGCCTGCAGGCAGGGAGGTCAGAGACCCAGTACTTC. The variable domain in full, with the rest retrieved from reference TRBV19 and TRBJ2-5, is DGGITQSPKYLFRKEGQNVTLSCEQNLNHDAMYWYRQDPGQGLRLIYYSQIVNDFQKGDIAEGYSVSREKKESFPLTVTSAQKNPTAFYLCASSLQAGRSETQYFGPGTRLLVL.

The gene calls are TRBV27 and TRBJ1-2; D may be TRBD1 (5 bases). The CDR3 is 15 residues long. The V end lost 3 bases, the J end lost 7 bases, and 18 bases lay between the germline ends. Germline V gene lookup returns CDR1 MNHEY and CDR2 SMNVEV (reference sequence). The CDR3 DNA follows: TGTGCCAGCAGTTTCAGGGCCGGATCCATTTCTGGCTACACCTTC. Its protein is CASSFRAGSISGYTF.

The chain combines TRBV15 with TRBJ1-2; no firm D call. CDR1 LNHNV and CDR2 YYDKDF come from the germline V gene (reference sequence). V was shortened by 0 bases and J by 8 bases, with 7 bases between the two germline ends. The CDR3 contains 12 residues. CDR3 DNA: TGTGCCACCAGCAGAGATTCGGGAGGCTACACCTTC. Protein: CATSRDSGGYTF.

This chain uses TRBV7-8 with TRBJ2-1; TRBD2 might be the D (5 bases). The CDR3 runs 15 residues. V was cut by 8 bases and J by 1 base, with 15 bases left in between. The germline V gene encodes CDR1 SGHVS and CDR2 FQNEAQ. CDR3 sequence (DNA): TGTGCCAGCCTCGTGTCCCGAGGGTCCTACAATGAGCAGTTCTTC. It codes for CASLVSRGSYNEQFF.